The entry below gives a single T cell receptor (beta chain) sequence along with its context. This clonotype was counted ten times or more. It lacks a known antigen. Base qualities were left out, and no much larger clone turns up one base away. The treatment or condition label, read with the paper, signifies: allogeneic hematopoietic cell transplantation with graft depleted of TCRalphabeta T cells and CD19 B cells. Transplant recipients were children who received TCRalphabeta/CD19-depleted allogeneic hematopoietic cell grafts. These data belong to a study of T-cell reconstitution after alpha-beta-depleted transplantation in children (TCRdb year 2016). At the level of the whole study: The study quantitatively tracked T-cell immune reconstitution after TCRalphabeta/CD19-depleted allogeneic hematopoietic cell transplantation in children using TCR repertoire profiling.

Reading from cysteine to phenylalanine, the CDR3 counts 17 amino acids. The read is trimmed to its CDR3 DNA, 51 bases read in frame from base 1. Sequences SGHRS (CDR1) and YFSETQ (CDR2) are obtained from the germline V gene. The germline V and J ends show losses of 4 bases and 4 bases respectively, and no gene match explains 14 bases of the junction. The investigation overall reported the following: In some patients, the high TCRbeta diversity seen at day 60 was put down to recipient T cells and intrathymic progenitors that had survived conditioning. Apparently early alphabetaT-cell count recovery about two months after transplant reportedly relied on only several hundred rapidly expanded clones derived from non-depleted graft cells. Over subsequent months, a decline in hyperexpanded clone frequencies was noted, and after one year, T-cell counts and TCRbeta diversity were mostly ascribed to newly produced T cells.

Libraries came from PCR. Data came from an Illumina HiSeq 2500. TCR libraries were prepared with molecular barcoding, using unique molecular identifiers to normalize TCRbeta repertoire quantification. TCRdb's own reprocessing of the public reads used fastp at Q25 and MiXCR and kept productive beta chains. Rows are unified per CDR3 protein, each entry keeping the most common DNA and genes. In all, the sample holds about 180,000 distinct CDR3 sequences, and 8.5% to 14% of those were seen once. The ten biggest clones cover roughly an eighth of the sample. This receptor chain uses TRBV5-1 and TRBJ2-7, and TRBD2 aligns with 10 junction nucleotides. The specimen was PBMCs, collected before TCRalphabeta/CD19-depleted stem cell transplant. This receptor was taken from a boy aged 2 to 10 with acute myeloid leukemia, due to receive a stem cell transplant. The DNA reads as follows: TGCGCCAGCAGCCCCTGGCCTAGCGGGAGCGCCCCTTACGAGCAGTACTTC. This yields the protein CASSPWPSGSAPYEQYF. This CDR3, with the reference TRBV5-1 and TRBJ2-7 proteins standing in past its ends, gives the full variable domain KAGVTQTPRYLIKTRGQQVTLSCSPISGHRSVSWYQQTPGQGLQFLFEYFSETQRNKGNFPGRFSGRQFSNSRSEMNVSTLELGDSALYLCASSPWPSGSAPYEQYFGPGTRLTVT.